Listed here are 30 T cell receptor beta chains from one sample, sequenced in a study of blood T cell repertoires in COVID-19. Assay used: immunoSEQ multiplex PCR; TCRdb lists only in-frame clones, some missing. The sample includes some 200,000 clones, about nine tenths of them seen just once. The sample consisted of peripheral blood. All receptors derive from a man older than 75 with acute or convalescent COVID-19.

This clone was observed a few times. The chain recombines TRBV19 with TRBJ2-1; 10 positions agree with TRBD2. This CDR3 contains 15 residues. Per the germline V gene, CDR1 is LNHDA and CDR2 is SQIVND (reference sequence). V trimming: 7 bases; J trimming: 5 bases; junction bases outside the gene matches: 8. The CDR3 reads CASNPSGSVNNEQFF. The CDR3 DNA follows: TGTGCCAGTAATCCTAGCGGGAGCGTAAACAATGAGCAGTTCTTC.

This chain connects TRBV25-1 to TRBJ2-3; weak D call: TRBD1 (5 bases). Trimming removed 8 bases at V and 0 bases at J, with 9 bases between. The CDR3 is 13 amino acids. CDR1 MGHDK and CDR2 SYGVNS come from the germline V gene. Written as DNA, the CDR3 is TGTGCCAGCGGACACCTTAGCACAGATACGCAGTATTTT. The encoded protein is CASGHLSTDTQYF.

The chain combines TRBV28 with TRBJ2-3; 10 bases fit TRBD2. V lost 3 bases, J lost 4 bases, and 10 bases stayed unmatched. The CDR3 is 17 amino acids. Per germline, CDR1 MDHEN and CDR2 SYDVKM. The CDR3 region has the DNA TGTGCCAGCAGTTTTTCGGCTAGCGGGAGTTTCTCAGATACGCAGTATTTT. Translation gives CASSFSASGSFSDTQYF. Using reference TRBV28 and TRBJ2-3 for the parts outside the CDR3, the full variable domain is DVKVTQSSRYLVKRTGEKVFLECVQDMDHENMFWYRQDPGLGLRLIYFSYDVKMKEKGDIPEGYSVSREKKERFSLILESASTNQTSMYLCASSFSASGSFSDTQYFGPGTRLTVL.

V and J are TRBV27 and TRBJ2-3, with TRBD2 matching 9 bases. CDR3 length: 18 amino acids. J lost 8 bases, V lost 5 bases, and 20 bases had no gene match. Per germline, CDR1 MNHEY and CDR2 SMNVEV (reference sequence). CDR3 amino acids: CASSPAAPGLAPQGTQYF. The CDR3 nucleotides read TGTGCCAGCAGTCCTGCCGCTCCGGGACTAGCTCCCCAGGGTACGCAGTATTTT.

The chain couples TRBV29-1 to TRBJ2-7, with TRBD2 matching over 7 bases. The V gene end was trimmed by 5 bases and the J gene end by 0 bases; junction bases not matched to a gene: 4. The CDR3 contains 13 residues. Germline V gives CDR1 SQVTM, CDR2 ANQGSEA. CDR3: CSVFRGDSYEQYF. In DNA form, the CDR3 reads TGCAGCGTTTTTCGGGGGGACTCCTACGAGCAGTACTTC.

The rearrangement joins TRBV27 to TRBJ2-1; D possibly corresponds to TRBD2 (6 bases). Trimming removed 2 bases at V and 3 bases at J, with 11 bases between. This CDR3 has 15 residues. Germline-derived CDR1 and CDR2 are MNHEY and SMNVEV (reference sequence). CDR3 residues: CASSLRGLLYNEQFF. DNA of the CDR3: TGTGCCAGCAGTTTAAGGGGACTCCTCTACAATGAGCAGTTCTTC.

This clone was recorded a few times. The chain carries TRBV14 and TRBJ2-1; TRBD1 aligns across 8 bases. J lost 8 bases, V lost 10 bases, and 13 bases had no gene match. The CDR3 loop spans 14 amino acids. Germline CDR1 and CDR2: SGHDN and FVKESK. DNA for the CDR3: TGTGCCACCTCGAACAGGGGGTGGTGGGATGAGCAGTTCTTC. Amino acids: CATSNRGWWDEQFF.

This clone appeared a single time. The chain recombines TRBV24-1 with TRBJ2-2, with 11 bases lining up with TRBD1. Germline lookup yields CDR1 KGHDR and CDR2 SFDVKD. With 4 bases clipped from V and 6 bases from J, the junction kept 6 bases outside the gene matches. This CDR3 has 16 residues. In DNA, the CDR3 is TGTGCCACCAGTGACCGCGGGACAGGGGGTGCCGGGGAGCTGTTTTTT. Translated, it gives CATSDRGTGGAGELFF.

The CDR3 is CASGGQGRETQYF. The DNA for the CDR3 is TGTGCCAGCGGAGGACAGGGAAGAGAGACCCAGTACTTC. The rearrangement uses TRBV9 and TRBJ2-5; 8 bases align to TRBD1. The CDR3 covers 13 residues. V shed 7 bases and J 4 bases; nucleotides not matched to a gene: 6. In germline, CDR1 is SGDLS, CDR2 YYNGEE.

The gene calls are TRBV6-5 and TRBJ1-5; a weak D match, TRBD1 (6 bases). The CDR3 consists of 12 residues. CDR1 and CDR2 from the germline V gene are MNHEY and SVGAGI. V shed 4 bases and J shed 6 bases, with 7 bases lying between them. DNA of the CDR3: TGTGCCAGCAGTTTACAGGGTCAGCCCCAGCATTTT. This gives the protein CASSLQGQPQHF.

The chain joins TRBV28 to TRBJ2-7; perhaps TRBD1 as D (6 bases). This CDR3 contains 15 residues. Trimming removed 5 bases from V and 6 bases from J, with 20 bases in between. The V gene's germline CDR1 is MDHEN and CDR2 SYDVKM. CDR3 DNA sequence: TGTGCCAGCAGTCTCGATCTAAGGGCCAGGGGCGAGCAGTACTTC. This sequence encodes CASSLDLRARGEQYF.

CDR3 in amino acids: CASSPRAGTGDYEQYF. The CDR3 DNA follows: TGTGCCAGCAGCCCGCGGGCAGGGACAGGGGATTACGAGCAGTACTTC. V and J are TRBV7-8 and TRBJ2-7; 10 bases map to TRBD1. Germline V gene data show CDR1 as SGHVS and CDR2 as FQNEAQ. V dropped 5 bases and J dropped 4; count of bases not matched to a gene: 11. The CDR3 covers 16 residues.

The chain carries TRBV6-2 or TRBV6-3 and TRBJ2-1; TRBD1 aligns across 8 bases. Germline CDR1 is MNHEY and CDR2 is SVGEGT. With V trimmed by 3 bases and J by 15 bases, 7 bases remained unmatched. This CDR3 contains 12 residues. CDR3 protein: CASSYQDRVTFF. As DNA, the CDR3 is TGTGCCAGCAGTTATCAGGACAGGGTTACGTTCTTC.

This chain connects TRBV7-9 to TRBJ1-4, with D hard to call. The V end lost 1 base, the J end lost 7 bases, and 19 bases lay between the germline ends. The CDR3 loop spans 17 amino acids. Germline V gives CDR1 SEHNR, CDR2 FQNEAQ (reference sequence). Here the CDR3 reads CASSLGGGGRLIEKLFF. DNA of the CDR3: TGTGCCAGCAGCTTAGGAGGAGGTGGCCGGTTAATTGAAAAACTGTTTTTT.

The rearrangement joins TRBV5-4 to TRBJ2-3; 7 bases are a match to TRBD2. The V gene's germline CDR1 is SGHNT and CDR2 YYREEE (reference sequence). Trimming removed 4 bases from V and 5 bases from J; junction bases left unmatched: 13. The CDR3 consists of 16 residues. CDR3 in DNA: TGTGCCAGCAGCCTGCCCACTAGCGACCCGAAAGATACGCAGTATTTT. The encoded protein is CASSLPTSDPKDTQYF.

The chain combines TRBV9 with TRBJ2-3; 7 bases are a match to TRBD1. Germline CDR1 is SGDLS and CDR2 is YYNGEE. This CDR3 contains 14 residues. J gave up 5 bases and V 3 bases, and 6 bases lay outside the gene matches. The CDR3: CASSDRGDVDTQYF. As DNA, the CDR3 is TGTGCCAGCAGCGACAGGGGAGATGTAGATACGCAGTATTTT.

The V gene is TRBV6-2 or TRBV6-3, the J gene TRBJ2-2, with 9 nucleotides matching TRBD2. This CDR3 has 18 residues. Germline values: CDR1 MNHEY, CDR2 SVGEGT. Germline trimming cut 2 bases from V and 0 bases from J; bases unmatched to any gene: 7. The CDR3 region has the DNA TGTGCCAGCAGTTACGGTGGCCTAGCGGGGCCGAACACCGGGGAGCTGTTTTTT. Translating gives CASSYGGLAGPNTGELFF.

This chain joins TRBV3-1 (or the pseudogene TRBV3-2) and TRBJ2-4; a weak D match, TRBD1 (6 bases). V lost 3 bases and J lost 4, with 7 bases in between. This CDR3 contains 13 residues. Germline V lookup: CDR1 LGHDT, CDR2 YNNKEL (reference sequence). This chain's CDR3 is CASSQGAKNIQYF. The CDR3 DNA is TGTGCCAGCAGCCAGGGGGCGAAAAACATTCAGTACTTC.

This clone has more than one count but fewer than ten. The chain couples TRBV18 to TRBJ1-1; weak D call: TRBD1 (6 bases). The germline V and J ends were trimmed by 5 bases and 1 base, with 8 bases remaining between them. The CDR3 spans 13 residues. Germline V CDR1 and CDR2: KGHSH, LQKENI. CDR3 nucleotides: TGTGCCAGCTCATCGGACAGGAACACTGAAGCTTTCTTT. Protein: CASSSDRNTEAFF.

The V gene is TRBV5-1, the J gene TRBJ1-1; TRBD1 aligns across 8 bases. CDR1 and CDR2 from the germline V gene are SGHRS and YFSETQ. This CDR3 is 13 amino acids long. Trimming cost V 0 bases and J 10 bases; bases outside gene matches: 5. The CDR3 here is CASSLAGGGVAFF. The CDR3 nucleotides read TGCGCCAGCAGCTTGGCAGGGGGCGGGGTAGCTTTCTTT.

DNA of the CDR3: TGTGCCAGTAGTCCCAAAGGAGGGGGCAGGACAGATACGCAGTATTTT. Its translation: CASSPKGGGRTDTQYF. The rearrangement uses TRBV19 and TRBJ2-3; D might be TRBD1 (7 bases). Per germline, CDR1 LNHDA and CDR2 SQIVND (reference sequence). The germline V and J ends were trimmed by 5 bases and 3 bases, with 18 bases remaining between them. CDR3 length: 16 residues.

The rearrangement links TRBV27 to TRBJ1-4, with D tentatively TRBD1 (6 bases). CDR3 length: 14 residues. Trimming shortened V by 10 bases and J by 7 bases, and 19 bases separated the two germline ends. CDR1 is MNHEY and CDR2 is SMNVEV in the germline V gene (reference sequence). The CDR3 protein is CATRTAGAGEKLFF. The CDR3 DNA is TGTGCCACCCGTACCGCGGGGGCCGGTGAAAAACTGTTTTTT.

The genes are TRBV4-1 and TRBJ1-1; 9 nucleotides match TRBD1. Per germline, CDR1 MGHRA and CDR2 YSYEKL. V shed 3 bases and J 3 bases; nucleotides not matched to a gene: 11. The CDR3 spans 17 residues. CDR3 coding DNA: TGCGCCAGCAGCCAGACCGGGACAGGGAGGTTGCACACTGAAGCTTTCTTT. Its translation is CASSQTGTGRLHTEAFF.

DNA of the CDR3: TGTGCCAGCAGCAGAGGACAGGGTCGGAGAGGCGAGCAGTACGTC. Amino acid sequence: CASSRGQGRRGEQYV. J is TRBJ2-7 and V is TRBV11-3; the match to TRBD1 covers 8 bases. The germline CDR1 and CDR2 sequences are SGHNT and YENEEA. With 5 bases clipped from V and 6 bases from J, the junction kept 12 bases outside the gene matches. The CDR3 loop spans 15 amino acids.

This clone occurred a few times. The CDR3 is CASTHRGYHNEQFF. The DNA of the CDR3 is TGTGCCAGCACCCACCGCGGCTACCACAATGAGCAGTTCTTC. The chain recombines TRBV27 with TRBJ2-1; D is unclear. There are 14 residues in the CDR3. The V end lost 7 bases, the J end lost 5 bases, and 15 bases lay between the germline ends. Per germline, CDR1 MNHEY and CDR2 SMNVEV (reference sequence).

This chain joins TRBV28 and TRBJ2-7, with unresolved D. V lost 5 bases to trimming and J lost 0 bases, with 11 bases between them. Germline CDR1 is MDHEN and CDR2 is SYDVKM. The CDR3 length is 14 residues. The CDR3: CASSPTIRSYEQYF. CDR3 coding DNA: TGTGCCAGCAGTCCGACAATACGCTCCTACGAGCAGTACTTC.

This chain links TRBV6-5 with TRBJ1-4; D possibly corresponds to TRBD1 (6 bases). CDR1 MNHEY and CDR2 SVGAGI come from the germline V gene. This CDR3 contains 14 residues. With 6 bases removed from V and 2 bases from J, the gap between germline ends came to 10 bases. The CDR3 DNA reads TGTGCCAGCAGGATAGGACAGACTAATGAAAAACTGTTTTTT. Translating gives CASRIGQTNEKLFF.

The V and J genes are TRBV10-3 and TRBJ2-7; D is unclear. In germline, CDR1 is ENHRY, CDR2 SYGVKD. The ends were cut back, 2 bases at V and 3 bases at J, with 5 bases in the middle. The CDR3 has 12 amino acids. CDR3 coding DNA: TGTGCCATCAGTGAGGGTAGCTACGAGCAGTACGTC. This translates into CAISEGSYEQYV.

The chain is built from TRBV24-1 and TRBJ1-3; D is ambiguous. Germline V gene data show CDR1 as KGHDR and CDR2 as SFDVKD. The CDR3 runs 14 residues. V shed 2 bases and J shed 0 bases, with 4 bases lying between them. CDR3 nucleotide sequence: TGTGCCACCAGTGATTACAACTCTGGAAACACCATATATTTT. It yields the protein CATSDYNSGNTIYF.

V and J are TRBV5-4 and TRBJ1-4, with D possibly being TRBD1 (6 bases). Per the germline V gene, CDR1 is SGHNT and CDR2 is YYREEE (reference sequence). The V and J ends lost 3 bases and 8 bases respectively, with 14 bases between them. This CDR3 has 14 residues. For the CDR3, the DNA is TGTGCCAGCAGCTGGCAGGGGCGCCGGGAAAAACTGTTTTTT. Residues: CASSWQGRREKLFF. The complete variable domain, with remaining parts taken from reference TRBV5-4 and TRBJ1-4, reads ETGVTQSPTHLIKTRGQQVTLRCSSQSGHNTVSWYQQALGQGPQFIFQYYREEENGRGNFPPRFSGLQFPNYSSELNVNALELDDSALYLCASSWQGRREKLFFGSGTQLSVL.